The 14 T cell receptor beta chains presented below share a single source sample, sequenced in a study of T-cell memory formation after mild COVID-19. TCRdb re-called the 5' RACE reads through MiXCR, storing one row per CDR3 protein. The data contain over 400,000 distinct CDR3 sequences, around 22% of them singletons. Sequencing was carried out using PBMCs or a T cell subset sorted from them (not recorded which). The source is an adult woman who had mild COVID-19 (a few samples of this study predate the infection). Cell type and time point are not known.

This clonotype was detected ten times or more. The chain joins TRBV6-5 to TRBJ1-4, with D perhaps TRBD1 (5 bases). The CDR3 extends over 15 amino acids. CDR1 is MNHEY and CDR2 is SVGAGI in the germline V gene. V lost 5 bases, J lost 3 bases, and 13 bases lay in between. The chain's CDR3 is CASSTLGGSNEKLFF. The CDR3 nucleotides are TGTGCCAGCAGTACCTTGGGGGGATCTAATGAAAAACTGTTTTTT.

This clonotype was counted only a few times. The chain has TRBV15 and TRBJ2-7; TRBD1 is a possible D gene (6 bases). From germline, CDR1 is LNHNV and CDR2 YYDKDF (reference sequence). The CDR3 has 15 residues. V shed 1 base and J shed 4 bases, with 14 bases lying between them. CDR3: CATSRVADSVYEQYF. CDR3 nucleotides: TGTGCCACCAGCAGAGTGGCGGACAGTGTTTACGAGCAGTACTTC.

This clonotype has only a few counts. The CDR3 reads CASSHRSGTVYNEQFF. The DNA of the CDR3 is TGTGCCAGCAGCCATCGATCCGGGACAGTTTACAATGAGCAGTTCTTC. The chain carries TRBV7-8 and TRBJ2-1; 7 bases line up with TRBD1. The CDR3 covers 16 residues. Germline V gene lookup returns CDR1 SGHVS and CDR2 FQNEAQ. V lost 5 bases and J lost 4; bases outside the gene matches: 11.

This clonotype was picked up one time. CDR3 coding DNA: TGTGCCAGCAGCTTAACAGGGAGGGAACTTGGTTCTTTTGGGACCCAGTACTTC. This sequence encodes CASSLTGRELGSFGTQYF. The chain is built from TRBV5-6 and TRBJ2-5, with D possibly TRBD2 on 7 matching bases. The CDR3 length is 18 residues. The germline V gene encodes CDR1 SGHDT and CDR2 YYEEEE. V gave up 2 bases and J gave up 7 bases, with 27 bases separating them.

The chain carries TRBV7-9 and TRBJ1-1; D is undetermined. The V gene lost 1 base and the J gene lost 8 bases, with 11 bases spanning the gap. CDR3 length equals 13 residues. Germline V gives CDR1 SEHNR, CDR2 FQNEAQ (reference sequence). The CDR3 here is CASSLEPGSEAFF. DNA for the CDR3: TGTGCCAGCAGCTTAGAACCGGGGTCCGAAGCTTTCTTT.

The J gene is TRBJ2-1, the V gene TRBV27; TRBD1 matches at 7 bases. The CDR3 consists of 16 residues. After removal of 3 bases from V and 9 bases from J, the junction contained 14 bases not matched to a gene. Germline CDR1 and CDR2: MNHEY and SMNVEV (reference sequence). Here the CDR3 DNA reads TGTGCCAGCAGTTTGATAGGGGGCGGCCTCGTGGGTGAGCAGTTCTTC. This translates into CASSLIGGGLVGEQFF.

In its sample, this clonotype was seen a few times. The rearrangement joins TRBV7-3 to TRBJ2-1; D ambiguous. The CDR3 loop spans 15 amino acids. Per the germline V gene, CDR1 is SGHTA and CDR2 is FQGTGA. The ends were cut back, 2 bases at V and 0 bases at J, with 8 bases in the middle. CDR3: CASSLYGNSYNEQFF. The DNA of the CDR3 is TGTGCCAGCAGCTTATACGGCAACTCCTACAATGAGCAGTTCTTC.

This clonotype was seen a handful of times. V is TRBV7-2 and J is TRBJ2-5, with D possibly being TRBD1 (5 bases). Germline CDR1 and CDR2: SGHTA and FQGNSA. The CDR3 has 18 residues. With 5 bases removed from V and 5 bases from J, the gap between germline ends came to 27 bases. The CDR3 loop is CASSQPSGLRVLGETQYF. CDR3 in DNA: TGTGCCAGCAGCCAGCCTTCAGGCCTCAGGGTATTAGGGGAGACCCAGTACTTC.

This clonotype has more than one count but fewer than ten. The rearrangement uses TRBV6-1 and TRBJ2-7, with D perhaps matching TRBD1 or TRBD2 (5 bases each). Germline V lookup: CDR1 MNHNS, CDR2 SASEGT. This CDR3 is built from 16 residues. V lost 2 bases, J lost 3 bases, and 17 bases lay in between. The CDR3, as DNA: TGTGCCAGCAGTGAACGGTGGGGGAGAGACGGCTACGAGCAGTACTTC. Translated: CASSERWGRDGYEQYF.

This clonotype was detected many times. For the CDR3, the DNA is TGTGCCAGCAGCGCTCTACAGGTCCTTAATGAAAAACTGTTTTTT. It encodes CASSALQVLNEKLFF. The chain combines TRBV7-2 with TRBJ1-4; D is perhaps TRBD1 (5 bases). The CDR3 is made up of 15 amino acids. Trimming shortened V by 5 bases and J by 4 bases, and 14 bases separated the two germline ends. Germline CDR1 is SGHTA and CDR2 is FQGNSA.

This chain links TRBV19 with TRBJ2-1; 7 nucleotides match TRBD2. The CDR3 runs to 15 residues. The trim removed 5 bases at V and 5 bases at J, leaving 9 bases unmatched. Germline V gene data show CDR1 as LNHDA and CDR2 as SQIVND (reference sequence). CDR3 in amino acids: CASSPSQRGNNEQFF. The CDR3 DNA is TGTGCCAGTAGTCCCAGTCAGCGGGGAAACAATGAGCAGTTCTTC.

V is TRBV7-6 and J is TRBJ2-1, with 11 nucleotides matching TRBD2. V was pared by 3 bases and J by 6 bases, with 1 base of the junction left unmatched. In germline, CDR1 is SGHVS, CDR2 FNYEAQ. The CDR3 loop spans 14 amino acids. CDR3 nucleotide sequence: TGTGCCAGCAGCTTCGGGACTAGCGGCAATGAGCAGTTCTTC. Amino acids: CASSFGTSGNEQFF. Full variable domain (missing parts from reference TRBV7-6 and TRBJ2-1): GAGVSQSPRYKVTKRGQDVALRCDPISGHVSLYWYRQALGQGPEFLTYFNYEAQQDKSGLPNDRFSAERPEGSISTLTIQRTEQRDSAMYRCASSFGTSGNEQFFGPGTRLTVL.

This clonotype was found many times. The rearrangement uses TRBV12-3 or TRBV12-4 and TRBJ2-1; TRBD2 matches 13 bases. The CDR3 is 15 residues long. The trim removed 5 bases at V and 6 bases at J, leaving 4 bases unmatched. The DNA of the CDR3 is TGTGCCAGCAGTCGAGGACTAGCGGGAGTCAATGAGCAGTTCTTC. Protein: CASSRGLAGVNEQFF.

The chain couples TRBV7-9 to TRBJ2-5; D assignment may be TRBD1 or TRBD2 (5 bases each). The CDR3 has 15 amino acids. V was clipped by 5 bases and J by 1 base, with 14 bases between them. In germline, CDR1 is SEHNR, CDR2 FQNEAQ (reference sequence). DNA for the CDR3: TGTGCCAGCAGCCGACGAACCGGGGCCCAAGAGACCCAGTACTTC. Translated, it gives CASSRRTGAQETQYF.